These 28 T cell receptor beta chains came from one sample sequenced in a study of brain T cells in children with intractable seizures. Using immunoSEQ multiplex PCR, the repertoire was profiled, and TCRdb retains in-frame clones only, with some absent. The data hold roughly 8,700 clones, with roughly 71% observed a single time. Only cases whose brain tissue showed the highest T cell transcript signatures were sequenced. The specimen comprised resected brain tissue, sampled at surgery. These receptors were collected from a girl aged 2-15 years with tuberous sclerosis and intractable seizures.

This chain connects TRBV19 to TRBJ1-2, with a tentative D call TRBD1 (6 bases). The CDR3 has 13 residues. V lost 6 bases, J lost 6 bases, and 14 bases lay in between. Germline V gene lookup returns CDR1 LNHDA and CDR2 SQIVND (reference sequence). Here the CDR3 DNA reads TGTGCCAGTAGCAGTACAGGGTGGGATGGCTACACCTTC. It specifies CASSSTGWDGYTF.

This chain connects TRBV28 to TRBJ2-7, with 8 bases lining up with TRBD1. This CDR3 is 15 amino acids long. Germline assignment: CDR1 MDHEN and CDR2 SYDVKM. The ends lost 1 base at V and 4 bases at J; junction bases unmatched: 6. The CDR3 loop is CASSLYPDRVYEQYF. CDR3 in DNA: TGTGCCAGCAGTTTATACCCGGACAGGGTGTACGAGCAGTACTTC.

This clone appeared a few times. This rearrangement joins TRBV12-3 or TRBV12-4 to TRBJ2-7; TRBD1 matches at 7 bases. The length of the CDR3 is 13 residues. Trimming at V came to 4 bases and at J to 7 bases, leaving 7 bases not matched to a gene. The CDR3 nucleotides are TGTGCCAGCAGTTCTGGGACAGTGAGGGAGCAGTACTTC. Its translation is CASSSGTVREQYF.

CDR3 sequence: CASRAHIASTDTQYF. CDR3 nucleotides: TGTGCCAGTAGGGCCCATATAGCAAGCACAGATACGCAGTATTTT. The rearrangement links TRBV19 to TRBJ2-3; no clear D. The CDR3 length is 15 residues. Germline-derived CDR1 and CDR2 are LNHDA and SQIVND (reference sequence). Trimming shortened V by 6 bases and J by 0 bases, and 13 bases separated the two germline ends.

The chain is built from TRBV11-3 and TRBJ2-7, with 9 nucleotides matching TRBD1. With V trimmed by 0 bases and J by 4 bases, 7 bases remained unmatched. This CDR3 region has 16 residues. Germline V lookup: CDR1 SGHNT, CDR2 YENEEA. CDR3 bases: TGTGCCAGCAGCTTAGATCGGACAGGGGCTTTTTACGAGCAGTACTTC. It specifies CASSLDRTGAFYEQYF.

The J gene is TRBJ1-6, the V gene TRBV27, with D perhaps TRBD1 (6 bases). The CDR3 is 14 residues long. With 10 bases removed from V and 6 bases from J, the gap between germline ends came to 16 bases. The germline gives CDR1 MNHEY, CDR2 SMNVEV (reference sequence). The CDR3 DNA is TGTGCCACTACGGACAGATCTATTAATTCACCCCTCCACTTT. Translation: CATTDRSINSPLHF.

This clone was found a few times. The gene calls are TRBV11-2 and TRBJ1-1; D perhaps matches TRBD1 (5 bases). V was shortened by 3 bases and J by 6 bases, with 14 bases between the two germline ends. In germline, CDR1 is SGHAT, CDR2 FQNNGV. CDR3 length: 14 amino acids. The CDR3 loop reads CASSLTGALAEAFF. CDR3 sequence (DNA): TGTGCCAGCAGCTTGACCGGGGCCCTGGCTGAAGCTTTCTTT. The full variable domain, with the rest looked up from reference TRBV11-2 and TRBJ1-1, is EAGVAQSPRYKIIEKRQSVAFWCNPISGHATLYWYQQILGQGPKLLIQFQNNGVVDDSQLPKDRFSAERLKGVDSTLKIQPAKLEDSAVYLCASSLTGALAEAFFGQGTRLTVV.

This rearrangement joins TRBV19 to TRBJ1-6; 11 bases are a match to TRBD1. The CDR3 runs to 16 residues. With V trimmed by 7 bases and J by 10 bases, 12 bases remained unmatched. Germline V lookup: CDR1 LNHDA, CDR2 SQIVND (reference sequence). In DNA, the CDR3 is TGTGCCAGTACCCCGAAAGGACAGGGGGCAAGGTCACCCCTCCACTTT. It translates to CASTPKGQGARSPLHF.

The table lists this clone with a count of one. The V gene is TRBV2, the J gene TRBJ1-4; D ambiguous. Trimming shortened V by 1 base and J by 4 bases, and 10 bases separated the two germline ends. CDR1 SNHLY and CDR2 FYNNEI come from the germline V gene. The CDR3 consists of 15 residues. CDR3 sequence reads: CASSEGWTLNEKLFF. The CDR3 DNA reads as TGTGCCAGCAGTGAAGGCTGGACCCTTAATGAAAAACTGTTTTTT.

This clone was counted once. V usage is TRBV4-1 and J usage is TRBJ1-5; weak D call: TRBD1 (5 bases). With 2 bases removed from V and 7 bases from J, the gap between germline ends came to 12 bases. This CDR3 is 14 amino acids long. Germline assignment: CDR1 MGHRA and CDR2 YSYEKL. The CDR3 bases are TGCGCCAGCAGCCAACACGTGGGACTACAGCCCCAGCATTTT. Amino acid sequence: CASSQHVGLQPQHF.

This clone was picked up a small number of times. The CDR3 is CASSLSRDVEAFF. The CDR3 DNA reads as TGCGCCAGCAGCTTGTCAAGGGATGTTGAAGCTTTCTTT. The chain combines TRBV5-1 with TRBJ1-1; no definite D call. V gave up 1 base and J gave up 7 bases, with 11 bases separating them. Germline CDR1 reads SGHRS; CDR2 reads YFSETQ. The CDR3 covers 13 residues.

CDR3 sequence reads: CASSESSISETQYF. In nucleotides, the CDR3 is TGTGCCAGCAGTGAGAGCTCTATCTCCGAGACCCAGTACTTC. J is TRBJ2-5 and V is TRBV25-1, with D uncertain. This CDR3 is 14 amino acids long. V lost 3 bases, J lost 5 bases, and 13 bases lay in between. CDR1 and CDR2 (germline): MGHDK, SYGVNS.

This clone has a handful of counts. The chain links TRBV12-3 or TRBV12-4 to TRBJ1-1; D uncertain. V lost 6 bases to trimming and J lost 1 base, with 9 bases between them. There are 13 residues in the CDR3. Here the CDR3 reads CASRTHGNTEAFF. The CDR3, as DNA: TGTGCCAGCAGGACTCACGGGAACACTGAAGCTTTCTTT.

The rearrangement links TRBV29-1 to TRBJ1-4; possibly TRBD1 for D (5 bases). This CDR3 is 13 amino acids long. The V gene lost 4 bases and the J gene lost 4 bases, with 10 bases spanning the gap. CDR1 SQVTM and CDR2 ANQGSEA come from the germline V gene. In nucleotides, the CDR3 is TGCAGCGTTGCGGGGGGTGGTAATGAAAAACTGTTTTTT. This gives the protein CSVAGGGNEKLFF.

V is TRBV5-5 and J is TRBJ1-6; D is perhaps TRBD1 (5 bases). CDR1 and CDR2 from the germline V gene are SGHKS and YYEKEE (reference sequence). The CDR3 contains 15 residues. Between the trimmed V and J ends, which lost 6 bases and 3 bases, there was a span of 13 bases. The chain's CDR3 is CASKSGTGYNSPLHF. The CDR3 nucleotides read TGTGCCAGCAAGTCCGGAACAGGCTATAATTCACCCCTCCACTTT.

The gene calls are TRBV6-5 and TRBJ2-6; D perhaps matches TRBD2 (5 bases). Germline V gives CDR1 MNHEY, CDR2 SVGAGI. There are 16 residues in the CDR3. V lost 2 bases to trimming and J lost 0 bases, with 8 bases between them. CDR3 amino acids: CASSYPSGSGANVLTF. CDR3 sequence (DNA): TGTGCCAGCAGTTACCCCAGCGGCTCTGGGGCCAACGTCCTGACTTTC.

V usage is TRBV14 and J usage is TRBJ2-3; TRBD1 matches 8 bases. This CDR3 has 18 amino acids. Unmatched junction bases numbered 11, after V lost 1 base and J lost 2 bases. The germline V gene encodes CDR1 SGHDN and CDR2 FVKESK. The CDR3 spells CASSQVETRGLYTDTQYF. The CDR3 region has the DNA TGTGCCAGCAGCCAAGTCGAGACCAGGGGGCTTTACACAGATACGCAGTATTTT.

By share of the sample, this clone is medium-sized. The chain recombines TRBV4-1 with TRBJ1-4; 8 positions agree with TRBD1. The germline gives CDR1 MGHRA, CDR2 YSYEKL. V was clipped by 4 bases and J by 5 bases; unmatched bases: 9. The CDR3 consists of 16 residues. CDR3 in amino acids: CASSPETGAKNEKLFF. CDR3 DNA: TGCGCCAGCAGCCCAGAGACAGGGGCTAAAAATGAAAAACTGTTTTTT.

This clone is classed as medium-sized. In nucleotides, the CDR3 is TGTGCCTGGAGTGGGACACCCCTGGGGGGCGCGGATGAAGCTTTCTTT. This encodes CAWSGTPLGGADEAFF. The rearrangement uses TRBV30 and TRBJ1-1; D possibly corresponds to TRBD1 (6 bases). CDR3 length: 16 residues. Germline V gene data show CDR1 as GTSNPN and CDR2 as SVGIG (reference sequence). Trimming removed 1 base at V and 7 bases at J, with 22 bases between.

The chain employs TRBV25-1 and TRBJ1-4; no clear D. This CDR3 spans 12 amino acids. The V gene's germline CDR1 is MGHDK and CDR2 SYGVNS. Trimming pared 6 bases from V and 8 bases from J, leaving 10 bases between. As DNA, the CDR3 is TGTGCCAGCAGCCGAGGAAGGGAAAAACTGTTTTTT. As protein: CASSRGREKLFF.

The chain carries TRBV6-5 and TRBJ1-2, with a possible D match to TRBD1 (6 bases). The germline V gene encodes CDR1 MNHEY and CDR2 SVGAGI. This CDR3 has 13 amino acids. With 7 bases removed from V and 8 bases from J, the gap between germline ends came to 17 bases. This chain's CDR3 is CASTKTRGWGYTF. For the CDR3, the DNA is TGTGCCAGCACCAAAACCAGGGGTTGGGGCTACACCTTC.

V and J are TRBV2 and TRBJ2-3, with 7 bases identical to TRBD1. The germline V gene has CDR1 SNHLY and CDR2 FYNNEI. Trimming cost V 11 bases and J 0 bases; bases outside gene matches: 11. The CDR3 has 15 residues. CDR3 nucleotides: TGTGCCTGGCATAAGGGGGCTCCTAGCACAGATACGCAGTATTTT. Protein: CAWHKGAPSTDTQYF.

This clone is medium-sized (0.01 to 0.1%) in the sample. The chain employs TRBV27 and TRBJ2-7; possibly TRBD1 or TRBD2 for D (5 bases each). Trimming took 2 bases from V and 0 from J, leaving 11 bases between them. The CDR3 length is 15 residues. The germline gives CDR1 MNHEY, CDR2 SMNVEV (reference sequence). The CDR3 protein is CASSLGWGSSYEQYF. CDR3 bases: TGTGCCAGCAGTTTAGGTTGGGGGAGCTCCTACGAGCAGTACTTC.

The CDR3 reads CASSLSGRPPRGNTIYF. The DNA of the CDR3 is TGTGCCAGCAGTTTATCGGGCCGACCCCCCAGAGGAAACACCATATATTTT. The chain couples TRBV28 to TRBJ1-3; D is unresolved. V was trimmed by 1 base and J by 4 bases, leaving 17 bases between them. The CDR3 is made up of 17 amino acids. The germline V gene has CDR1 MDHEN and CDR2 SYDVKM.

The chain couples TRBV6-5 to TRBJ2-1; the D gene is possibly TRBD1 (6 bases). Germline CDR1 reads MNHEY; CDR2 reads SVGAGI. V lost 6 bases and J lost 10, with 19 bases in between. This CDR3 region has 14 residues. The CDR3 DNA sequence: TGTGCCAGCAGCGCCGGGACAACTGCCGTAGAGCAGTTCTTC. Amino acid sequence: CASSAGTTAVEQFF.

J is TRBJ2-5 and V is TRBV12-3 or TRBV12-4, with D perhaps TRBD1 (6 bases). This CDR3 has 13 residues. Trimming shortened V by 2 bases and J by 5 bases, and 9 bases separated the two germline ends. CDR3 residues: CASSLRTVETQYF. The CDR3 nucleotides read TGTGCCAGCAGTTTAAGGACAGTCGAGACCCAGTACTTC.

The table lists this clone with a count of one. This sequence joins TRBV19 and TRBJ2-7; perhaps TRBD2 as D (7 bases). The V gene's germline CDR1 is LNHDA and CDR2 SQIVND (reference sequence). The CDR3 length is 14 residues. Trimming shortened V by 4 bases and J by 3 bases, and 13 bases separated the two germline ends. Here the CDR3 reads CASSRGGARYEQYV. The CDR3 DNA follows: TGTGCCAGTAGTAGGGGGGGGGCCCGCTACGAGCAGTACGTC.

The CDR3 loop is CSVLWELTEAFF. The CDR3 bases are TGCAGCGTTCTATGGGAACTCACTGAAGCTTTCTTT. The rearrangement uses TRBV29-1 and TRBJ1-1; the D is unclear. This CDR3 region has 12 residues. V lost 5 bases to trimming and J lost 4 bases, with 11 bases between them. Germline CDR1 SQVTM, CDR2 ANQGSEA.